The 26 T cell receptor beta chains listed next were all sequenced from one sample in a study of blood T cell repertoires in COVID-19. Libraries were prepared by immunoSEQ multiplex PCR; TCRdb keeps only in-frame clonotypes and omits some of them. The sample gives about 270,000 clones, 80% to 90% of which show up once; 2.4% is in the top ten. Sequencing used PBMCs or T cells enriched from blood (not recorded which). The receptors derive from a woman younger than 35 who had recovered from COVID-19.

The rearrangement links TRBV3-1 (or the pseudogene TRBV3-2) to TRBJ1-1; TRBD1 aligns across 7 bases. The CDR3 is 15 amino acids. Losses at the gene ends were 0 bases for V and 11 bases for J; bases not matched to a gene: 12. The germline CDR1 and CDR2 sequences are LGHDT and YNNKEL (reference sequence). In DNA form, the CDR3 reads TGTGCCAGCAGCCAAGATAAGGACAGGAACCCCGGGGCTTTCTTT. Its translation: CASSQDKDRNPGAFF.

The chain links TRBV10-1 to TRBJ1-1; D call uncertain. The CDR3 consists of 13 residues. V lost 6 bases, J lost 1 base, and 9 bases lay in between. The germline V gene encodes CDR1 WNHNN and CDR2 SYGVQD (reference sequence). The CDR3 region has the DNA TGCGCCAGCAGCCCCAGGCCGAACACTGAAGCTTTCTTT. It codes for CASSPRPNTEAFF.

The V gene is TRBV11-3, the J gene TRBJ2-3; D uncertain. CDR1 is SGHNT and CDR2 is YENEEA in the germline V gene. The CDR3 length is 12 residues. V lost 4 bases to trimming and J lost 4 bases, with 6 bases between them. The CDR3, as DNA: TGTGCCAGCAGCTCACTTTCAGATACGCAGTATTTT. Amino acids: CASSSLSDTQYF.

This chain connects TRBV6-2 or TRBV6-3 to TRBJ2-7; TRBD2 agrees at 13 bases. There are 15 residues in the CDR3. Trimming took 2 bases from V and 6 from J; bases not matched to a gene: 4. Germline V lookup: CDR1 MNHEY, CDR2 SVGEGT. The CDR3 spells CASSYGLAGVREQYF. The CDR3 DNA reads TGTGCCAGCAGTTACGGACTAGCGGGGGTTCGCGAGCAGTACTTC.

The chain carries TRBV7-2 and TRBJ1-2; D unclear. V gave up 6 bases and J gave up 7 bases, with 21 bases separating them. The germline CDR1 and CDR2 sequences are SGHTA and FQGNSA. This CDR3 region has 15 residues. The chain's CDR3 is CASSSSLSSMGGYTF. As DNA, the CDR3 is TGTGCCAGCAGTAGCTCTCTATCCTCCATGGGTGGCTACACCTTC.

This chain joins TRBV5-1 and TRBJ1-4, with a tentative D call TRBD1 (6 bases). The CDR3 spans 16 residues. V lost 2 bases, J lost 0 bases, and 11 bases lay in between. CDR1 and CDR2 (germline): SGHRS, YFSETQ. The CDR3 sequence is CASSFGTLATNEKLFF. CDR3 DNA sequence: TGCGCCAGCAGCTTCGGGACACTCGCAACTAATGAAAAACTGTTTTTT.

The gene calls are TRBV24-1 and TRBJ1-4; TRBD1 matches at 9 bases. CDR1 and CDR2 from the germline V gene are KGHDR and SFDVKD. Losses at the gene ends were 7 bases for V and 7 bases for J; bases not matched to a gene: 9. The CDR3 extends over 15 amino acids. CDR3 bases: TGTGCCACCAGCGGGACAGGGCCTCGGGGTGAAAAACTGTTTTTT. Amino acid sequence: CATSGTGPRGEKLFF.

Written as DNA, the CDR3 is TGCAGCGTTTCCGGACAGGGTAACTCCTACGAGCAGTACTTC. Translated, it gives CSVSGQGNSYEQYF. J is TRBJ2-7 and V is TRBV29-1; TRBD1 agrees at 8 bases. The junction had 6 bases not matched to a gene; V was cut back by 5 bases and J by 0 bases. This CDR3 contains 14 residues. The germline gives CDR1 SQVTM, CDR2 ANQGSEA.

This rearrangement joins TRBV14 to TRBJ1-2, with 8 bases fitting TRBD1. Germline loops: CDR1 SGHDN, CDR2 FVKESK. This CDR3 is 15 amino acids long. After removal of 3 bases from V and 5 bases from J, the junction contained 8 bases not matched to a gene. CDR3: CASSQEVQGVYGYTF. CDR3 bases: TGTGCCAGCAGCCAGGAGGTACAGGGGGTATATGGCTACACCTTC.

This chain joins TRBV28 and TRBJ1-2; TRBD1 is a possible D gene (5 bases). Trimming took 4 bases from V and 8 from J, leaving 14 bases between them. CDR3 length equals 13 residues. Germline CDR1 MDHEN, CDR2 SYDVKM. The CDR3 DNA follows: TGTGCCAGCAGTTCGTTAGGGGTCGGGGGCTACACCTTC. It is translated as CASSSLGVGGYTF.

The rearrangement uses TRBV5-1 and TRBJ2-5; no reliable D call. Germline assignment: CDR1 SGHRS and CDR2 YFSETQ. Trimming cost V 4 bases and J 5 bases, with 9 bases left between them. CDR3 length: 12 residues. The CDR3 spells CASSSPTETQYF. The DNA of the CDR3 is TGCGCCAGCAGCAGTCCTACCGAGACCCAGTACTTC.

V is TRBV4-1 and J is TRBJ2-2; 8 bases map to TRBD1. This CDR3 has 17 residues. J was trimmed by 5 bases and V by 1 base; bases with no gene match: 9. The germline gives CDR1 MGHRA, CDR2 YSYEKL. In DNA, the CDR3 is TGCGCCAGCAGCCAAGCTTTTGGACAGGGCCGGACCGGGGAGCTGTTTTTT. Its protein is CASSQAFGQGRTGELFF.

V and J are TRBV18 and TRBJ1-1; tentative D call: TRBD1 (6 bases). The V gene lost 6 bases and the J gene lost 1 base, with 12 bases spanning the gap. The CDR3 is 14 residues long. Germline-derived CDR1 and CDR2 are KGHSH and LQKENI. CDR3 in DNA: TGTGCCAGCTCTCAGGGGTTGGGGAACACTGAAGCTTTCTTT. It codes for CASSQGLGNTEAFF. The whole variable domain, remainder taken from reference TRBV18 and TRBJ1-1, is NAGVMQNPRHLVRRRGQEARLRCSPMKGHSHVYWYRQLPEEGLKFMVYLQKENIIDESGMPKERFSAEFPKEGPSILRIQQVVRGDSAAYFCASSQGLGNTEAFFGQGTRLTVV.

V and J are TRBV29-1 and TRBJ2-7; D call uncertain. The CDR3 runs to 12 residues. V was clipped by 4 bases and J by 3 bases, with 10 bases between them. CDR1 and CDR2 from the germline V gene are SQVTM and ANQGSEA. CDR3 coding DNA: TGCAGCGTTGTTGTACAGAGCTACGAGCAGTACTTC. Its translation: CSVVVQSYEQYF.

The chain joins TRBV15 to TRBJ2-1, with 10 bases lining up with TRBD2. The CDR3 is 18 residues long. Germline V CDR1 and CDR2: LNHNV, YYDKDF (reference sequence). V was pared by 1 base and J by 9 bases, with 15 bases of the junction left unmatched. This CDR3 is CATSRARRERGGSGEQFF. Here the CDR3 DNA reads TGTGCCACCAGCAGAGCCCGCCGAGAGCGGGGGGGTTCGGGTGAGCAGTTCTTC.

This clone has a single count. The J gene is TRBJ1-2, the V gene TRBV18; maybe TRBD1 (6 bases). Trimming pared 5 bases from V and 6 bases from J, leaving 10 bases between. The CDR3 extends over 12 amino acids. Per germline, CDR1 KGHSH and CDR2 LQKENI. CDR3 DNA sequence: TGTGCCAGCTCAACGACAGGTGATGGCTACACCTTC. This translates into CASSTTGDGYTF.

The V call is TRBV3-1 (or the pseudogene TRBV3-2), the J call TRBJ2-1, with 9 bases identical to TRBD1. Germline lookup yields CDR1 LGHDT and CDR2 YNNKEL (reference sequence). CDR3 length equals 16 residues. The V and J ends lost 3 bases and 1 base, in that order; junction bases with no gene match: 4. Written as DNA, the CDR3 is TGTGCCAGCAGCCACTGGGGGACAGGGTCCTACAATGAGCAGTTCTTC. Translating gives CASSHWGTGSYNEQFF.

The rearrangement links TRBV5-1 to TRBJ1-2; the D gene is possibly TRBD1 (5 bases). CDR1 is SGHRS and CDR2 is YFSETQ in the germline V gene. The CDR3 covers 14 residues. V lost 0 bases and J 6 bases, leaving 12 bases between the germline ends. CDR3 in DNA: TGCGCCAGCAGCTTGGGGGGCGGCTCAGATGGCTACACCTTC. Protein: CASSLGGGSDGYTF. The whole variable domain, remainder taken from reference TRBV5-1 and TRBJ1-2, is KAGVTQTPRYLIKTRGQQVTLSCSPISGHRSVSWYQQTPGQGLQFLFEYFSETQRNKGNFPGRFSGRQFSNSRSEMNVSTLELGDSALYLCASSLGGGSDGYTFGSGTRLTVV.

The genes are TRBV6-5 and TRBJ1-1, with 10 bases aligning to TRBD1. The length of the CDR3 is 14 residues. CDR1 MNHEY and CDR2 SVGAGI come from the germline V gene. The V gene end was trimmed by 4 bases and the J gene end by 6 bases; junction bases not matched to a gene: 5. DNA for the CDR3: TGTGCCAGCAGTTGGGACAGGGGTGGACCTGAAGCTTTCTTT. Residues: CASSWDRGGPEAFF.

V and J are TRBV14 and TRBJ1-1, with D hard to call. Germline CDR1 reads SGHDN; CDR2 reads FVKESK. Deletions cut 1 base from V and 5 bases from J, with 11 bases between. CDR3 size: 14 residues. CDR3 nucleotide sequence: TGTGCCAGCAGCCAAGGAGGGAAATGGACTGAAGCTTTCTTT. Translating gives CASSQGGKWTEAFF.

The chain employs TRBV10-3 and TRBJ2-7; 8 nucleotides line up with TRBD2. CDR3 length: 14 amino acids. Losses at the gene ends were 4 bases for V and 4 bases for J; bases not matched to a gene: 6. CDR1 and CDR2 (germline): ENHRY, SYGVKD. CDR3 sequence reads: CAISGPGGAYEQYF. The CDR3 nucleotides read TGTGCCATCAGTGGGCCCGGGGGGGCTTACGAGCAGTACTTC.

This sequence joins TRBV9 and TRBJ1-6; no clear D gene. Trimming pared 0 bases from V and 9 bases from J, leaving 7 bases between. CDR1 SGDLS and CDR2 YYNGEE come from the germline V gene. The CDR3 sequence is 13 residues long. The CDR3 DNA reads TGTGCCAGCAGCGTAGTTGGAGTTTCACCCCTCCACTTT. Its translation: CASSVVGVSPLHF.

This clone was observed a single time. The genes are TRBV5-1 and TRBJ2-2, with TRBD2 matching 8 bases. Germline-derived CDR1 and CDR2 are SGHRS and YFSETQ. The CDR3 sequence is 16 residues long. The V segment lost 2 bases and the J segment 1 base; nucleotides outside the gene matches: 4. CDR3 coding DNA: TGCGCCAGCAGCTTCTCGCGGGGGGTGAACACCGGGGAGCTGTTTTTT. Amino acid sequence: CASSFSRGVNTGELFF.

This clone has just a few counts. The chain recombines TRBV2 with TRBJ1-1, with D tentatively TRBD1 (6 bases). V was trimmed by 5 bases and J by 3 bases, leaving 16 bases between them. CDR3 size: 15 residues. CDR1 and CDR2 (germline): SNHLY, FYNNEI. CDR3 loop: CASSLERGGDTEAFF. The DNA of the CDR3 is TGTGCCAGCAGTCTCGAACGGGGGGGCGACACTGAAGCTTTCTTT.

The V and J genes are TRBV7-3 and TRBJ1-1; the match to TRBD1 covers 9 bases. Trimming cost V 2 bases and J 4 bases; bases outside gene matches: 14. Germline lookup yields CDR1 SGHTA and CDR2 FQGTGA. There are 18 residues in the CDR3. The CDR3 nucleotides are TGTGCCAGCAGCTTACGTCCACAGGGGGCGCAGATGGCCACTGAAGCTTTCTTT. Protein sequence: CASSLRPQGAQMATEAFF. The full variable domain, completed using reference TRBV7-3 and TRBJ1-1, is GAGVSQTPSNKVTEKGKYVELRCDPISGHTALYWYRQSLGQGPEFLIYFQGTGAADDSGLPNDRFFAVRPEGSVSTLKIQRTERGDSAVYLCASSLRPQGAQMATEAFFGQGTRLTVV.

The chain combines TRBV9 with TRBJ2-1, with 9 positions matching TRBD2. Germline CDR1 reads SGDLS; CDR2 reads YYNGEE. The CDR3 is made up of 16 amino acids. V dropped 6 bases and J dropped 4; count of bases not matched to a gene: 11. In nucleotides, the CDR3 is TGTGCCAGCAATCCCACCGGGCTAGCGGGGTACAATGAGCAGTTCTTC. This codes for CASNPTGLAGYNEQFF.